These 5 T cell receptor beta chains were sequenced from one sample in a study of cytomegalovirus exposure and HLA in healthy donors. Some clones are missing from TCRdb's copy, which holds only in-frame ones; the method was immunoSEQ multiplex PCR. Of about 250,000 clones listed, around nine tenths are singletons. Sequences were obtained from PBMCs. These receptors were obtained from a man younger than 35 in good health and CMV-seronegative.

This clone was picked up one time. The rearrangement joins TRBV5-6 to TRBJ2-7, with a tentative D call TRBD1 (6 bases). V lost 0 bases, J lost 4 bases, and 11 bases lay in between. Germline V lookup: CDR1 SGHDT, CDR2 YYEEEE. CDR3 size: 14 residues. The CDR3 loop is CASSLGGQTYEQYF. The CDR3 bases are TGTGCCAGCAGCTTGGGCGGACAGACGTACGAGCAGTACTTC.

J is TRBJ2-1 and V is TRBV7-9; TRBD1 matches 7 bases. Germline lookup yields CDR1 SEHNR and CDR2 FQNEAQ (reference sequence). V lost 5 bases and J lost 5; bases outside the gene matches: 6. The CDR3 runs to 14 residues. Here the CDR3 reads CASSPMGQNNEQFF. The CDR3 coding sequence is TGTGCCAGCAGCCCAATGGGACAGAACAATGAGCAGTTCTTC.

This chain connects TRBV5-1 to TRBJ1-1, with D perhaps TRBD1 (6 bases). V was cut by 5 bases and J by 5 bases, with 13 bases left in between. Germline CDR1 is SGHRS and CDR2 is YFSETQ. CDR3 length equals 13 residues. The CDR3 nucleotides are TGCGCCAGCAGTACTCGAGGGGGAACTGAAGCTTTCTTT. Translation: CASSTRGGTEAFF.

This chain links TRBV5-4 with TRBJ2-7, with 8 bases lining up with TRBD1. This CDR3 comprises 15 residues. Losses at the gene ends were 3 bases for V and 1 base for J; bases not matched to a gene: 6. Germline CDR1 reads SGHNT; CDR2 reads YYREEE (reference sequence). CDR3 residues: CASSWSTGASYEQYF. Written as DNA, the CDR3 is TGTGCCAGCAGCTGGTCGACAGGGGCTTCCTACGAGCAGTACTTC.

The chain joins TRBV19 to TRBJ2-1, with 10 bases identical to TRBD1. Trimming at V came to 8 bases and at J to 6 bases, leaving 7 bases not matched to a gene. Germline V gene lookup returns CDR1 LNHDA and CDR2 SQIVND (reference sequence). This CDR3 contains 14 residues. As DNA, the CDR3 is TGTGCCAGTGCGACAGGGGGCCTGCTCAATGAGCAGTTCTTC. Translating gives CASATGGLLNEQFF.